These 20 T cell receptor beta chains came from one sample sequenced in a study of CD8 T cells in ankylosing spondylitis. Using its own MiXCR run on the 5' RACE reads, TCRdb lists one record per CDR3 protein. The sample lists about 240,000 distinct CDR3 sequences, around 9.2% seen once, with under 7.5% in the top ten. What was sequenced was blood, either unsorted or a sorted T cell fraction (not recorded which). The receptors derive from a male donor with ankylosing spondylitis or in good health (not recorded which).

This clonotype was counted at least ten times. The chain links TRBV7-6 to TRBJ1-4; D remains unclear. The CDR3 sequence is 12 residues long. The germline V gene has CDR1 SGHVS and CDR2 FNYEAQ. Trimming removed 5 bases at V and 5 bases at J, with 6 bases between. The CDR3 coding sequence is TGTGCCAGCAGCCGTCCCAATGAAAAACTGTTTTTT. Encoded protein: CASSRPNEKLFF.

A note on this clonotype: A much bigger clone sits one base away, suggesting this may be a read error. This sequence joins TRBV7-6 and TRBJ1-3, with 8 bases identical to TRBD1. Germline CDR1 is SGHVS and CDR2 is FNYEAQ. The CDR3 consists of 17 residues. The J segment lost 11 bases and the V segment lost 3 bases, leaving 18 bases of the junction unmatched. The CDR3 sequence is CASSFATRGQLTNAIYF. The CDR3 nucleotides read TGTGCCAGCAGCTTTGCGACCAGGGGGCAACTCACGAACGCCATATATTTT.

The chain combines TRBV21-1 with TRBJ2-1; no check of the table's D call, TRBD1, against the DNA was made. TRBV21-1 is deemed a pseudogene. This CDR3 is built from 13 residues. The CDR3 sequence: CASSRGGGDEQFF. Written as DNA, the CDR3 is TGTGCCAGCAGCAGGGGGGGTGGCGATGAGCAGTTCTTC.

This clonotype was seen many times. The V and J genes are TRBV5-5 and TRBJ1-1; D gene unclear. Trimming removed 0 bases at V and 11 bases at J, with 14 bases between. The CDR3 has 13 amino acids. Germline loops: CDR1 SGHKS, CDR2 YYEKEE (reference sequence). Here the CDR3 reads CASSLEGGSAAFF. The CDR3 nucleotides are TGTGCCAGCAGCTTGGAGGGTGGGTCTGCGGCTTTCTTT. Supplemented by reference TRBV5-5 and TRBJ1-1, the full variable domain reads DAGVTQSPTHLIKTRGQQVTLRCSPISGHKSVSWYQQVLGQGPQFIFQYYEKEERGRGNFPDRFSARQFPNYSSELNVNALLLGDSALYLCASSLEGGSAAFFGQGTRLTVV.

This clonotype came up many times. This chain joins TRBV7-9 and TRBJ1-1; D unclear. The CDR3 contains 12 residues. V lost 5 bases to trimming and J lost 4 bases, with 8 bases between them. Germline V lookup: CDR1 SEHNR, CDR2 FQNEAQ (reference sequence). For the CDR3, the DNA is TGTGCCAGCAGCCCCGGTTTCACTGAAGCTTTCTTT. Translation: CASSPGFTEAFF. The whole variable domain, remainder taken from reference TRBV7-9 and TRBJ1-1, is DTGVSQNPRHKITKRGQNVTFRCDPISEHNRLYWYRQTLGQGPEFLTYFQNEAQLEKSRLLSDRFSAERPKGSFSTLEIQRTEQGDSAMYLCASSPGFTEAFFGQGTRLTVV.

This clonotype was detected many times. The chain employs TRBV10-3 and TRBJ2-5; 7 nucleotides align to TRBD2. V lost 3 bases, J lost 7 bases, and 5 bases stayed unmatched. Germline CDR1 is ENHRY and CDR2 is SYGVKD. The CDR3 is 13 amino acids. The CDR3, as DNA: TGTGCCATCAGTGACAGCGGGGTAGTGACCCAGTACTTC. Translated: CAISDSGVVTQYF.

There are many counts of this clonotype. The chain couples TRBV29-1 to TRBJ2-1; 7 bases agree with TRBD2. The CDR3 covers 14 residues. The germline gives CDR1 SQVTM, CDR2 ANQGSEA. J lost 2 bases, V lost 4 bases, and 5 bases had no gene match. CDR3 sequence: CSVGREDPYNEQFF. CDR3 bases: TGCAGCGTTGGACGGGAGGACCCCTACAATGAGCAGTTCTTC.

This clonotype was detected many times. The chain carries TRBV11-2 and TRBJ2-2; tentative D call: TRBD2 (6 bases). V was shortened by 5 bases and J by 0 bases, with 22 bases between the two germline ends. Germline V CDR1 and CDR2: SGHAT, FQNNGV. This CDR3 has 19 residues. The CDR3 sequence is CASSLRLTSPPANTGELFF. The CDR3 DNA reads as TGTGCCAGCAGCCTCAGACTAACTAGCCCACCTGCGAACACCGGGGAGCTGTTTTTT.

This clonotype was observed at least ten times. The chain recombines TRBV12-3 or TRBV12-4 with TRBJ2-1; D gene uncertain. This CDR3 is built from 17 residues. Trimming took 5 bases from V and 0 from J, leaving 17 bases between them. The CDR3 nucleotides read TGTGCCAGCAGTCCCCGGTTGAGCGTTAGCTCCTACAATGAGCAGTTCTTC. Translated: CASSPRLSVSSYNEQFF.

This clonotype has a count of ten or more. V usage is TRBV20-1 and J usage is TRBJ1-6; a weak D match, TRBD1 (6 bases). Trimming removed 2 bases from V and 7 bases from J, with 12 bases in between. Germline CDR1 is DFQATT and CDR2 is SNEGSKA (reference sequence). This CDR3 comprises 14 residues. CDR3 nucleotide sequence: TGCAGTGCTAGATGGGGGCCTCCAAATTCACCCCTCCACTTT. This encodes CSARWGPPNSPLHF.

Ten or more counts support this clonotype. The CDR3 reads CASSQLANTDTQYF. The CDR3 DNA is TGTGCCAGCAGCCAACTAGCGAACACAGATACGCAGTATTTT. The chain recombines TRBV7-2 with TRBJ2-3; 7 bases agree with TRBD2. CDR1 and CDR2 from the germline V gene are SGHTA and FQGNSA. With 5 bases clipped from V and 2 bases from J, the junction kept 4 bases outside the gene matches. The CDR3 runs to 14 residues.

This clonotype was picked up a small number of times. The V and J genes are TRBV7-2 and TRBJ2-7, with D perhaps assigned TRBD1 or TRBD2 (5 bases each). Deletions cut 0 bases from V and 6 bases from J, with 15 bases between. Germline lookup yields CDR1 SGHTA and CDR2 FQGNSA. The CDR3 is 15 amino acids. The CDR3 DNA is TGTGCCAGCAGCTTAGCCGGGGCTGCTTTCGGCGAGCAGTACTTC. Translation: CASSLAGAAFGEQYF.

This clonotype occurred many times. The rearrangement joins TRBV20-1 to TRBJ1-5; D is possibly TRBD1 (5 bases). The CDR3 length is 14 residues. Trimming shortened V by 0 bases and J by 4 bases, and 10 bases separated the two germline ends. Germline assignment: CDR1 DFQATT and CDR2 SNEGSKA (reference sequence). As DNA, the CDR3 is TGCAGTGCTAGAGATATCTGGGGGAATCAGCCCCAGCATTTT. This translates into CSARDIWGNQPQHF.

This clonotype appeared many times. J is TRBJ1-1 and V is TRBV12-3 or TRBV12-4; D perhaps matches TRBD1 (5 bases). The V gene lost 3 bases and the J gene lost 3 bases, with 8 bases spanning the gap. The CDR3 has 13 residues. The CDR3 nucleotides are TGTGCCAGCAGTTTCAAAGGGGACACTGAAGCTTTCTTT. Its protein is CASSFKGDTEAFF.

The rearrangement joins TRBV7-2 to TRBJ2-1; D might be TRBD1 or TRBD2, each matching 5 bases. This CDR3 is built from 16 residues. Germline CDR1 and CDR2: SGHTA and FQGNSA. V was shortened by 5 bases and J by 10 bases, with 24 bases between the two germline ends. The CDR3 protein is CASSAQDKDFRGEQFF. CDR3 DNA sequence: TGTGCCAGCAGCGCCCAGGACAAGGACTTTCGCGGCGAGCAGTTCTTC.

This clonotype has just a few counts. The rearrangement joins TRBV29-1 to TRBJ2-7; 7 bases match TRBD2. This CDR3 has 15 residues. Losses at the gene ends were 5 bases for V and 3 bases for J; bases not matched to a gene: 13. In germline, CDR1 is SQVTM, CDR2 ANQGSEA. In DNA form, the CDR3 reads TGCAGCGTTTTCACCTCCGGGGGGTTAGGCTACGAGCAGTACTTC. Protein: CSVFTSGGLGYEQYF.

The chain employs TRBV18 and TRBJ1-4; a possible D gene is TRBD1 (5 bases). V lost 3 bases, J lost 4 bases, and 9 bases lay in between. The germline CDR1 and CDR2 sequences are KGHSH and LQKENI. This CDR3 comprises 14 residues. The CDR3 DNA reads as TGTGCCAGCTCACCGGGACGGAGTAATGAAAAACTGTTTTTT. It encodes CASSPGRSNEKLFF.

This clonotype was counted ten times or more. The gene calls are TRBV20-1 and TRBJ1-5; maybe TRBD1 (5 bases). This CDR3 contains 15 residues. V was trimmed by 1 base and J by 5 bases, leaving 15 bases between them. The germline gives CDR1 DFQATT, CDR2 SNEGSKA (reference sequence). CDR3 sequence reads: CSARGRWVGDQPQHF. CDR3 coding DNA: TGCAGTGCTAGAGGCCGATGGGTAGGGGATCAGCCCCAGCATTTT.

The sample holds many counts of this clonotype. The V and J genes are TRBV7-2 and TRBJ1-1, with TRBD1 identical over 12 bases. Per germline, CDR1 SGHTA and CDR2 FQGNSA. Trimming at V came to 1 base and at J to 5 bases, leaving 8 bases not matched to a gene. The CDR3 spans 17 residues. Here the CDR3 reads CASSLVPGQGARTEAFF. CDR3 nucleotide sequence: TGTGCCAGCAGCTTAGTCCCGGGACAGGGGGCAAGGACTGAAGCTTTCTTT.

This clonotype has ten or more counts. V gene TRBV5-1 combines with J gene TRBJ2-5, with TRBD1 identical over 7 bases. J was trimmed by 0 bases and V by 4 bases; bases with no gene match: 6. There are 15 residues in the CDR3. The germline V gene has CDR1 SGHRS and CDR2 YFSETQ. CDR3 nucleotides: TGCGCCAGCAGCCTCGGGACAGCCGACCAAGAGACCCAGTACTTC. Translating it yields CASSLGTADQETQYF.